The text below deals with one T cell receptor (beta chain). Methods used by the authors: Nucleated cell number was recorded as an estimate derived from reference gene primer amplification. The data were produced by immunoSEQ multiplex PCR, yet TCRdb's version contains in-frame clones alone and is incomplete. Clone size and V and J calls were adopted from that table, with D and trimming inferred from the DNA. Here the sample spans under 250,000 clones, 82% being singletons. This record belongs to a study of blood T cell repertoires in COVID-19. Study in general: Acute and convalescent COVID-19 specimens originated in the United States, Italy and Spain. In each case, the material was cDNA or gDNA derived from T cells, B-cell-depleted T cells, or PBMCs.

There are 15 residues in the CDR3. Germline V gene sequence: CDR1 KGHSH, CDR2 LQKENI. The V and J ends lost 3 bases and 0 bases respectively, with 12 bases between them. The chain recombines TRBV18 with TRBJ2-7; perhaps TRBD1 as D (5 bases). The sequence came from a woman aged 70-85 years with acute or convalescent COVID-19. The sample comprised peripheral blood. CDR3 sequence (DNA): TGTGCCAGCTCACCGGGGCTCCAAATCTCCTACGAGCAGTACTTC. Its protein product is CASSPGLQISYEQYF. Using reference TRBV18 and TRBJ2-7 for the parts outside the CDR3, the full variable domain is NAGVMQNPRHLVRRRGQEARLRCSPMKGHSHVYWYRQLPEEGLKFMVYLQKENIIDESGMPKERFSAEFPKEGPSILRIQQVVRGDSAAYFCASSPGLQISYEQYFGPGTRLTVT.